This T cell receptor (beta chain) came from a study of T cells in Graves' hyperthyroidism and ophthalmopathy. This clonotype came up many times. This sample holds PBMCs from about 10 ml fresh peripheral blood. From germline, CDR1 is ENHRY and CDR2 SYGVKD. Trimming removed 3 bases from V and 5 bases from J; junction bases left unmatched: 6. This CDR3 region has 15 residues. TCR beta CDR3 sequences were amplified from RNA transcripts. When the TCR CDR3 underwent first-round RT-PCR, the HTBI primer set was used. From the multiplex PCR reads, TCRdb called clonotypes with MiXCR, one entry per CDR3 protein. In the table there are roughly 380,000 distinct CDR3 sequences, around 13% of which are singletons.

This TCR was sampled from a woman aged 55-70 years with Graves' hyperthyroidism. V is TRBV10-3 and J is TRBJ2-2; TRBD2 matches at 7 bases. Sequences were obtained from blood. CDR3 nucleotides: TGTGCCATCAGTGAACACGCTAGCGGAACCGGGGAGCTGTTTTTT. As protein: CAISEHASGTGELFF.